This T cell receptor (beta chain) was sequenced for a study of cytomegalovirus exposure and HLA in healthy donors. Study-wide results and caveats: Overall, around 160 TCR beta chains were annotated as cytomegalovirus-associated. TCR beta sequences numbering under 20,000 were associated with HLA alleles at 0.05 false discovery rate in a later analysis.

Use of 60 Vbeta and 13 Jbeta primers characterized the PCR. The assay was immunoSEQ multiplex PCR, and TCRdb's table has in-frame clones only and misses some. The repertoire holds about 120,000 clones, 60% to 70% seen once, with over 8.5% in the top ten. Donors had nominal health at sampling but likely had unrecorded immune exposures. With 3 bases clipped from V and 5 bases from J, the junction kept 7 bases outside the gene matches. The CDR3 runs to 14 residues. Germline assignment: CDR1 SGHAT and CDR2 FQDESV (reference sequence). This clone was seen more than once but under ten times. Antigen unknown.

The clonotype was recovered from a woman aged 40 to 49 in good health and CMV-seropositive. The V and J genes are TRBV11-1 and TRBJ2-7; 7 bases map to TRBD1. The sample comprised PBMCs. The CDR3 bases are TGTGCCAGCAGCTTTGACAGGGATGCGAACGAGCAGTACTTC. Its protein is CASSFDRDANEQYF.